This T cell receptor (beta chain) comes out of a study of T cell responses to AZD1222 COVID-19 vaccine. The wider study: Analyses pooled second doses at about 4 or about 12 weeks. Study-level points and caveats: Repertoire sampling happened only post peak T cell response. Clonal diversity may have been underestimated, and the donors were mostly white British, with more females than males.

On this clone: Its target is not known.

Here immunoSEQ multiplex PCR was the method, and the copy in TCRdb shows in-frame clones only, minus some. Of more than 110,000 clones detected, approximately 90% appear once; the ten largest clones hold roughly 6%. CDR3 length: 14 amino acids. Germline lookup yields CDR1 LNHDA and CDR2 SQIVND (reference sequence). With 6 bases clipped from V and 2 bases from J, the junction kept 4 bases outside the gene matches. This clonotype was obtained from an adult in good health. This chain links TRBV19 with TRBJ2-1, with 7 bases fitting TRBD1. The source was peripheral blood, collected on day 0 of AZD1222 vaccination. CDR3 DNA: TGTGCCAGTAGACAGGGGATGACCTACAATGAGCAGTTCTTC. Translation: CASRQGMTYNEQFF.